Each of the 26 T cell receptor beta chains below was sequenced from the same sample in a study of regulatory T cells in long-lasting Graves disease. Time point indicated: newly diagnosed GD, antithyroid drugs for less than 3 months. Following extraction of RNA from PBMCs, that RNA was used to make the TCR library. Relying on iRepertoire HTBI primers and Arm-PCR of CDR3 regions, the team built TCR beta libraries. Each CDR3 protein is one row after TCRdb ran MiXCR on the multiplex PCR reads. The repertoire holds 350,000 to 550,000 distinct CDR3 sequences, with 16% as singletons. These data were also filed under a second study, of T cells in Graves' hyperthyroidism and ophthalmopathy.

Sequencing was performed on peripheral blood mononuclear cells (PBMCs), taken at new diagnosis, from a patient treated with antithyroid drugs. The receptor set was obtained from a woman aged 18-29 years with Graves disease.

This clonotype was seen repeatedly, ten times or more. This chain joins TRBV28 and TRBJ2-7; tentative D call: TRBD1 (5 bases). The CDR3 runs to 15 residues. Trimming cost V 3 bases and J 5 bases, with 17 bases left between them. Germline loops: CDR1 MDHEN, CDR2 SYDVKM. The CDR3 bases are TGTGCCAGCAGTTTCCCTCGGACACCGCCAAACGAGCAGTACTTC. Protein product: CASSFPRTPPNEQYF.

In this sample, this clonotype turned up many times. The chain recombines TRBV5-1 with TRBJ2-1, with TRBD2 matching 10 bases. Losses at the gene ends were 7 bases for V and 8 bases for J; bases not matched to a gene: 15. This CDR3 has 16 residues. Germline CDR1 SGHRS, CDR2 YFSETQ. In nucleotides, the CDR3 is TGCGCCAGCGCGCGGACGGCGACAGGGACTAGCGATGAGCAGTTCTTC. It is translated as CASARTATGTSDEQFF.

This clonotype was seen at least ten times. The rearrangement joins TRBV20-1 to TRBJ2-7; D is perhaps TRBD1 or TRBD2 (5 bases each). The CDR3 covers 17 residues. The V end lost 1 base, the J end lost 6 bases, and 25 bases lay between the germline ends. Germline loops: CDR1 DFQATT, CDR2 SNEGSKA (reference sequence). The CDR3 sequence is CSARGPISGPLVGEQYF. CDR3 coding DNA: TGCAGTGCTAGAGGTCCGATATCGGGGCCCCTTGTCGGCGAGCAGTACTTC.

The rearrangement uses TRBV18 and TRBJ1-4; D remains ambiguous. V was cut by 5 bases and J by 7 bases, with 5 bases left in between. In germline, CDR1 is KGHSH, CDR2 LQKENI. The CDR3 runs to 11 residues. The CDR3 DNA is TGTGCCAGCTCAAGGAGTGAAAAACTGTTTTTT. This translates into CASSRSEKLFF.

This sequence joins TRBV15 and TRBJ2-7; TRBD1 aligns across 8 bases. Trimming cost V 2 bases and J 6 bases; bases outside gene matches: 12. The CDR3 covers 16 residues. Germline V lookup: CDR1 LNHNV, CDR2 YYDKDF (reference sequence). CDR3 DNA sequence: TGTGCCACCAGCAGAAAACCTGGACAGGGAACCGGCGAGCAGTACTTC. It encodes CATSRKPGQGTGEQYF.

This clonotype was counted a few times. V gene TRBV30 combines with J gene TRBJ2-7; no clear D gene. Looked up from germline, CDR1 is GTSNPN and CDR2 is SVGIG (reference sequence). The CDR3 sequence is 12 residues long. The V end lost 2 bases, the J end lost 9 bases, and 14 bases lay between the germline ends. The DNA for the CDR3 is TGTGCCTGGAGTTTGAGCAACGGAAGGCAGTACTTC. This gives the protein CAWSLSNGRQYF.

This clonotype came up a few times. A much larger clone lies a single base off, so this may be a read error. The missing conserved phenylalanine or tryptophan at the end of this CDR3 makes a read error likely. The CDR3 loop is CASSVEAGGSEQYL. CDR3 in DNA: TGTGCCAGCAGCGTAGAAGCGGGAGGTTCCGAGCAGTACCTC. The genes are TRBV9 and TRBJ2-7, with TRBD2 identical over 9 bases. The CDR3 sequence is 14 residues long. V lost 0 bases and J lost 6; bases outside the gene matches: 4. Germline loops: CDR1 SGDLS, CDR2 YYNGEE.

This chain connects TRBV4-3 to TRBJ2-2; 9 positions match TRBD2. V lost 0 bases to trimming and J lost 0 bases; unmatched junction nucleotides: 5. The germline gives CDR1 LGHNA, CDR2 YSLEER. This CDR3 is built from 18 residues. The CDR3 loop reads CASSQEGLAGSNTGELFF. CDR3 DNA sequence: TGCGCCAGCAGCCAAGAAGGGCTAGCGGGGTCGAACACCGGGGAGCTGTTTTTT.

The chain employs TRBV7-9 and TRBJ1-1; D remains unclear. The CDR3 length is 14 residues. Germline V lookup: CDR1 SEHNR, CDR2 FQNEAQ (reference sequence). V was cut by 5 bases and J by 6 bases, with 16 bases left in between. This chain's CDR3 is CASSPPLLLPEAFF. Written as DNA, the CDR3 is TGTGCCAGCAGCCCTCCGCTACTACTCCCTGAAGCTTTCTTT.

This clonotype was detected only a few times. The chain recombines TRBV4-3 with TRBJ2-2; tentatively, D is TRBD2 (5 bases). Trimming took off 1 base at V and 7 bases at J, with 10 bases between the two ends. The V gene's germline CDR1 is LGHNA and CDR2 YSLEER. The CDR3 has 14 residues. The CDR3 region has the DNA TGCGCCAGCAGCCAAGTAGTCGGAGGCGGGGAGCTGTTTTTT. Translated, it gives CASSQVVGGGELFF.

This clonotype was seen ten or more times. The chain links TRBV7-6 to TRBJ2-7; D may be TRBD2 (5 bases). V was trimmed by 5 bases and J by 4 bases, leaving 9 bases between them. Per germline, CDR1 SGHVS and CDR2 FNYEAQ. The CDR3 contains 12 residues. The CDR3 DNA reads TGTGCCAGCAGCCCGTCGGGGTACGAGCAGTACTTC. Translating gives CASSPSGYEQYF.

This clonotype came up many times. The chain is built from TRBV6-4 and TRBJ2-3, with 10 bases identical to TRBD2. V shed 3 bases, J shed 1 base, and the junction held 4 bases outside the gene matches. The CDR3 has 16 amino acids. The V gene's germline CDR1 is MRHNA and CDR2 SNTAGT. In nucleotides, the CDR3 is TGTGCCAGCAGTGATACCGGGACTAGCGGCACAGATACGCAGTATTTT. Its protein product is CASSDTGTSGTDTQYF.

On this clonotype: Since a much larger clone is just one base distant, this may be a read error. The CDR3 does not end in the conserved phenylalanine or tryptophan, so this is likely a read error. The CDR3 DNA sequence: TGTGCCAGCAGTTTATTGGGAAGCGGCTACAATGAGCAGTTCCTC. Translated, it gives CASSLLGSGYNEQFL. The V and J genes are TRBV28 and TRBJ2-1, with D possibly matching TRBD2 (5 bases). The germline CDR1 and CDR2 sequences are MDHEN and SYDVKM. This CDR3 is 15 amino acids long. Trimming removed 1 base from V and 3 bases from J, with 10 bases in between.

V gene TRBV27 combines with J gene TRBJ2-3, with D unclear. This CDR3 region has 15 residues. The V gene lost 2 bases and the J gene lost 4 bases, with 13 bases spanning the gap. Per germline, CDR1 MNHEY and CDR2 SMNVEV (reference sequence). This CDR3 is CASSLPFAGPDTQYF. CDR3 DNA: TGTGCCAGCAGTTTACCCTTTGCAGGTCCAGATACGCAGTATTTT.

This clonotype was counted a single time. The chain employs TRBV3-1 and TRBJ2-1; D may be TRBD1 (5 bases). CDR1 and CDR2 from the germline V gene are LGHDT and YNNKEL (reference sequence). The CDR3 is 11 amino acids. Trimming took off 8 bases at V and 10 bases at J, with 12 bases between the two ends. Here the CDR3 reads CASQGTYEQFF. As DNA, the CDR3 is TGTGCCAGCCAGGGAACCTACGAGCAGTTCTTC.

This clonotype has more than one count but fewer than ten. One base away lies a much larger clone, so this may be a sequencing read error. V usage is TRBV20-1 and J usage is TRBJ1-5; tentative D call: TRBD1 (5 bases). The germline CDR1 and CDR2 sequences are DFQATT and SNEGSKA (reference sequence). The CDR3 totals 16 residues. The CDR3 DNA reads as TGCAGTGCTTCCCCCACAAGCGGGGTGAGGGGTCAGCCCCATCATTTT. It specifies CSASPTSGVRGQPHHF.

The chain joins TRBV27 to TRBJ2-5; the D gene is possibly TRBD1 (6 bases). Trimming cost V 5 bases and J 0 bases, with 7 bases left between them. CDR3 length: 13 amino acids. CDR1 MNHEY and CDR2 SMNVEV come from the germline V gene (reference sequence). Here the CDR3 DNA reads TGTGCCAGCAGTACAGGGTACCAAGAGACCCAGTACTTC. It specifies CASSTGYQETQYF.

The chain joins TRBV6-2 or TRBV6-3 to TRBJ2-2; perhaps TRBD1 as D (5 bases). Germline loops: CDR1 MNHEY, CDR2 SVGEGT. V was shortened by 0 bases and J by 5 bases, with 10 bases between the two germline ends. CDR3 length: 15 residues. CDR3 residues: CASSYSGLSTGELFF. The CDR3 coding sequence is TGTGCCAGCAGTTACTCGGGGCTCTCGACCGGGGAGCTGTTTTTT.

The chain joins TRBV10-3 to TRBJ1-1; perhaps TRBD1 as D (6 bases). The CDR3 contains 14 residues. Trimming pared 2 bases from V and 7 bases from J, leaving 14 bases between. Germline CDR1 reads ENHRY; CDR2 reads SYGVKD. CDR3 nucleotide sequence: TGTGCCATCAGTGAGGGGGTGGGGGCAGGTGAAGCTTTCTTT. This translates into CAISEGVGAGEAFF.

The chain couples TRBV7-3 to TRBJ2-1; 9 nucleotides agree with TRBD2. The CDR3 spans 16 residues. The germline gives CDR1 SGHTA, CDR2 FQGTGA. V shed 4 bases and J 10 bases; nucleotides not matched to a gene: 14. CDR3: CASSSRGGGGAGEQFF. Written as DNA, the CDR3 is TGTGCCAGCAGCTCACGCGGGGGGGGCGGGGCTGGGGAGCAGTTCTTC. The full variable domain, completed using reference TRBV7-3 and TRBJ2-1, is GAGVSQTPSNKVTEKGKYVELRCDPISGHTALYWYRQSLGQGPEFLIYFQGTGAADDSGLPNDRFFAVRPEGSVSTLKIQRTERGDSAVYLCASSSRGGGGAGEQFFGPGTRLTVL.

This clonotype was seen ten or more times. The chain carries TRBV18 and TRBJ2-1; 12 bases fit TRBD1. V lost 10 bases, J lost 6 bases, and 7 bases stayed unmatched. Germline CDR1 KGHSH, CDR2 LQKENI. The CDR3 contains 14 residues. The CDR3 nucleotides read TGTGCCACCGGGGGACAGGGGGCTTCCAATGAGCAGTTCTTC. Amino acid sequence: CATGGQGASNEQFF.

The sample holds many counts of this clonotype. V gene TRBV19 combines with J gene TRBJ2-7, with 10 positions matching TRBD2. Germline V gene lookup returns CDR1 LNHDA and CDR2 SQIVND (reference sequence). V dropped 7 bases and J dropped 3; count of bases not matched to a gene: 9. This CDR3 is 15 amino acids long. The CDR3 region is CASKRLAGGGYEQYF. CDR3 DNA sequence: TGTGCCAGTAAGCGACTAGCGGGTGGTGGCTACGAGCAGTACTTC.

This clonotype was picked up many times. The J gene is TRBJ2-1, the V gene TRBV20-1, with 15 bases identical to TRBD2. With V trimmed by 3 bases and J by 7 bases, 7 bases remained unmatched. CDR3 length: 16 amino acids. Germline CDR1 reads DFQATT; CDR2 reads SNEGSKA (reference sequence). CDR3 DNA sequence: TGCAGTGCTAGGGGGGTCGGACTAGCGGGAGGGAATGAGCAGTTCTTC. Amino acids: CSARGVGLAGGNEQFF.

This clonotype was seen repeatedly, ten times or more. The rearrangement joins TRBV3-1 to TRBJ2-1, with 12 bases that match TRBD1. This CDR3 contains 16 residues. With 4 bases clipped from V and 10 bases from J, the junction kept 11 bases outside the gene matches. Germline-derived CDR1 and CDR2 are LGHDT and YNNKEL (reference sequence). CDR3 coding DNA: TGTGCCAGCAGCCTATCCGGGACAGGGGGCTTAGGGGAGCAGTTCTTC. Amino acids: CASSLSGTGGLGEQFF.

J is TRBJ2-1 and V is TRBV7-6; TRBD2 is a possible D gene (5 bases). V was clipped by 5 bases and J by 6 bases, with 11 bases between them. The CDR3 runs to 13 residues. Germline CDR1 SGHVS, CDR2 FNYEAQ. This chain's CDR3 is CASSELVGNEQFF. The CDR3 DNA reads as TGTGCCAGCAGCGAACTAGTTGGCAATGAGCAGTTCTTC.

Comment on this clonotype: This could be a read error, since a much larger clone is one nucleotide away. The rearrangement uses TRBV7-9 and TRBJ2-3; the D gene is possibly TRBD1 (6 bases). The CDR3 extends over 14 amino acids. Germline lookup yields CDR1 SEHNR and CDR2 FQNEAQ (reference sequence). CDR3 sequence: CASSFGRRTDTRYF. The CDR3 DNA is TGTGCCAGCAGCTTCGGACGCAGGACAGATACGCGGTATTTT.